These 18 T cell receptor beta chains share one sample of origin, sequenced in a study of T cell responses to AZD1222 COVID-19 vaccine. TCRdb's copy holds only in-frame clones and misses some; the assay was immunoSEQ multiplex PCR. The table includes 150,000 to 200,000 clones, 92% detected once. Sample: peripheral blood, taken 28 days after the second AZD1222 dose. These receptors were taken from an adult who received the AZD1222 COVID-19 vaccine.

V and J are TRBV7-2 and TRBJ1-1; D is unresolved. The V and J ends lost 5 bases and 2 bases respectively, with 9 bases between them. The length of the CDR3 is 13 residues. The V gene's germline CDR1 is SGHTA and CDR2 FQGNSA. In DNA form, the CDR3 reads TGTGCCAGCAGCCGTCAGGCAAACACTGAAGCTTTCTTT. The encoded protein is CASSRQANTEAFF. The full variable domain, in which reference TRBV7-2 and TRBJ1-1 provide the parts outside the CDR3, is GAGVSQSPSNKVTEKGKDVELRCDPISGHTALYWYRQSLGQGLEFLIYFQGNSAPDKSGLPSDRFSAERTGGSVSTLTIQRTQQEDSAVYLCASSRQANTEAFFGQGTRLTVV.

This rearrangement joins TRBV7-9 to TRBJ1-1; D is ambiguous. Looked up from germline, CDR1 is SEHNR and CDR2 is FQNEAQ (reference sequence). The CDR3 is 13 residues long. Trimming took 5 bases from V and 7 from J, leaving 14 bases between them. This CDR3 is CASSPLIEDEAFF. In nucleotides, the CDR3 is TGTGCCAGCAGCCCACTAATAGAGGATGAAGCTTTCTTT.

The chain recombines TRBV18 with TRBJ2-2, with TRBD2 identical over 9 bases. V was pared by 7 bases and J by 1 base, with 4 bases of the junction left unmatched. Germline V gene data show CDR1 as KGHSH and CDR2 as LQKENI. This CDR3 has 15 amino acids. CDR3 residues: CASYQAGGNTGELFF. The CDR3 bases are TGTGCCAGCTACCAAGCGGGAGGGAACACCGGGGAGCTGTTTTTT. The full variable domain, with the rest looked up from reference TRBV18 and TRBJ2-2, is NAGVMQNPRHLVRRRGQEARLRCSPMKGHSHVYWYRQLPEEGLKFMVYLQKENIIDESGMPKERFSAEFPKEGPSILRIQQVVRGDSAAYFCASYQAGGNTGELFFGEGSRLTVL.

The V call is TRBV19, the J call TRBJ2-6, with D unclear. V was clipped by 3 bases and J by 0 bases, with 9 bases between them. Germline V gene sequence: CDR1 LNHDA, CDR2 SQIVND (reference sequence). The CDR3 is 16 residues long. The CDR3 DNA reads TGTGCCAGTAGTATTGGACGGTACTCTGGGGCCAACGTCCTGACTTTC. This codes for CASSIGRYSGANVLTF.

This chain connects TRBV5-8 to TRBJ1-2; 10 nucleotides agree with TRBD1. This CDR3 is 16 amino acids long. With V trimmed by 2 bases and J by 4 bases, 8 bases remained unmatched. Germline CDR1 reads SGHTS; CDR2 reads YDEGEE. The CDR3 protein is CASSFHRDRGRYGYTF. CDR3 coding DNA: TGTGCCAGCAGCTTTCACCGGGACAGGGGACGCTATGGCTACACCTTC.

V is TRBV28 and J is TRBJ2-1, with 8 positions matching TRBD1. The CDR3 covers 17 residues. V gave up 5 bases and J gave up 4 bases; unmatched junction bases: 13. From germline, CDR1 is MDHEN and CDR2 SYDVKM. The CDR3 DNA reads as TGTGCCAGCAGTCTAAGCCGGCCGACAGGGGAATACAATGAGCAGTTCTTC. Translating gives CASSLSRPTGEYNEQFF.

The V call is TRBV5-1, the J call TRBJ1-2; 10 bases are a match to TRBD1. The CDR3 contains 14 residues. CDR1 is SGHRS, CDR2 YFSETQ, per germline. Trimming removed 5 bases from V and 3 bases from J; junction bases left unmatched: 4. The chain's CDR3 is CASRPGTGDYGYTF. The CDR3 DNA reads as TGCGCCAGCAGACCCGGGACAGGGGACTATGGCTACACCTTC.

The chain carries TRBV5-8 and TRBJ2-7; 8 bases map to TRBD1. This CDR3 region has 17 residues. Germline CDR1 and CDR2: SGHTS and YDEGEE. Trimming took 1 base from V and 6 from J; bases not matched to a gene: 15. Here the CDR3 DNA reads TGTGCCAGCAGCTTGACAGTAGGACGACAGGGGTTGCGCGAGCAGTACTTC. Translating gives CASSLTVGRQGLREQYF.

The chain uses TRBV7-2 and TRBJ1-1, with a possible D match to TRBD1 (5 bases). V dropped 5 bases and J dropped 0 bases, with 13 bases sitting between them. CDR1 is SGHTA, CDR2 FQGNSA, per germline. This CDR3 region has 15 residues. The CDR3 loop reads CASSGPGVMNTEAFF. Written as DNA, the CDR3 is TGTGCCAGCAGCGGACCGGGGGTGATGAACACTGAAGCTTTCTTT.

This chain connects TRBV6-1 to TRBJ2-4; perhaps TRBD2 as D (5 bases). The CDR3 runs 13 residues. Trimming left V 2 bases short and J 6 bases short, with 8 bases between. Germline-derived CDR1 and CDR2 are MNHNS and SASEGT. CDR3 residues: CASSESGRNIQYF. The CDR3 bases are TGTGCCAGCAGTGAAAGCGGCCGAAACATTCAGTACTTC.

This chain links TRBV4-2 with TRBJ1-2; D might be TRBD1 (6 bases). The CDR3 length is 14 residues. Per germline, CDR1 LGHNA and CDR2 YNFKEQ. Trimming took 0 bases from V and 3 from J, leaving 8 bases between them. For the CDR3, the DNA is TGTGCCAGCAGCCAAGATAGGGGGGACTATGGCTACACCTTC. Protein: CASSQDRGDYGYTF.

This chain joins TRBV7-2 and TRBJ2-6, with D maybe TRBD2 (7 bases). Looked up from germline, CDR1 is SGHTA and CDR2 is FQGNSA. The CDR3 loop spans 18 amino acids. CDR3 bases: TGTGCATCGAGGGTCCGGGGGGCGGAGAGCTCTGGGGCCAACGTCCTGACTTTC. Protein: CASRVRGAESSGANVLTF.

This clone was seen a single time. The rearrangement links TRBV3-1 (or the pseudogene TRBV3-2) to TRBJ2-5, with 10 nucleotides matching TRBD2. V lost 0 bases to trimming and J lost 4 bases; unmatched junction nucleotides: 5. The CDR3 totals 16 residues. CDR1 LGHDT and CDR2 YNNKEL come from the germline V gene (reference sequence). The CDR3 region is CASSQERLAGGETQYF. The CDR3 DNA is TGTGCCAGCAGCCAAGAAAGACTAGCGGGCGGAGAGACCCAGTACTTC.

The chain uses TRBV7-2 and TRBJ1-2, with 8 nucleotides matching TRBD1. J was trimmed by 4 bases and V by 5 bases; bases with no gene match: 6. This CDR3 is built from 14 residues. Germline CDR1 is SGHTA and CDR2 is FQGNSA. DNA for the CDR3: TGTGCCAGCAGCCAGGACAGGGTCGCCTATGGCTACACCTTC. Translation gives CASSQDRVAYGYTF.

The chain is built from TRBV3-1 (or the pseudogene TRBV3-2) and TRBJ2-7; the D is unclear. The CDR3 totals 13 residues. The ends were cut back, 5 bases at V and 3 bases at J, with 11 bases in the middle. Germline assignment: CDR1 LGHDT and CDR2 YNNKEL (reference sequence). CDR3 in amino acids: CASSTGSYYEQYF. Here the CDR3 DNA reads TGTGCCAGCAGCACCGGTTCTTACTACGAGCAGTACTTC.

The chain joins TRBV6-1 to TRBJ1-2; maybe TRBD1 (6 bases). Germline V gene lookup returns CDR1 MNHNS and CDR2 SASEGT. Between the trimmed V and J ends, which lost 1 base and 5 bases, there was a span of 8 bases. CDR3 length: 13 amino acids. DNA of the CDR3: TGTGCCAGCAGTGAAGACAGGGTGTATGGCTACACCTTC. It yields the protein CASSEDRVYGYTF.

The rearrangement joins TRBV2 to TRBJ2-3; 11 bases map to TRBD1. Germline loops: CDR1 SNHLY, CDR2 FYNNEI. Losses at the gene ends were 6 bases for V and 4 bases for J; bases not matched to a gene: 0. This CDR3 region has 13 residues. This CDR3 is CASRGQGADTQYF. CDR3 in DNA: TGTGCCAGCAGGGGACAGGGGGCAGATACGCAGTATTTT.

This chain connects TRBV19 to TRBJ1-5; D unresolved. The CDR3 has 16 amino acids. The germline V gene has CDR1 LNHDA and CDR2 SQIVND (reference sequence). V gave up 0 bases and J gave up 11 bases, with 20 bases separating them. DNA for the CDR3: TGTGCCAGTAGTATAGATTATATGGCAGATTTAGCAGCCCAGCATTTT. As protein: CASSIDYMADLAAQHF.